This T cell receptor (beta chain) was sequenced for a study of control samples from healthy donors and cancer patients. Repertoires were generated with immunoSEQ multiplex PCR, while TCRdb's copy carries only in-frame clones and drops some. This sample yields approximately 97,000 clones, of which roughly 88% are seen a single time; over 12% belongs to the top ten. Germline CDR1 and CDR2: LNHDA and SQIVND (reference sequence). The CDR3 runs 13 residues. The V end was cut by 2 bases, the J end by 7 bases, with 9 bases between. This clone was picked up a small number of times. The chain uses TRBV19 and TRBJ1-5, with D perhaps TRBD1 (5 bases). Source material: blood. This sequence originates from a man aged 25-45 years in good health. In DNA, the CDR3 is TGTGCCAGTAGTATACAGGGCCGGCAGCCCCAGCATTTT. It specifies CASSIQGRQPQHF. Combining the CDR3 with reference TRBV19 and TRBJ1-5 gives the whole variable domain DGGITQSPKYLFRKEGQNVTLSCEQNLNHDAMYWYRQDPGQGLRLIYYSQIVNDFQKGDIAEGYSVSREKKESFPLTVTSAQKNPTAFYLCASSIQGRQPQHFGDGTRLSIL.